Following are 16 T cell receptor beta chains from one sample sequenced in a study of vaccination effects on CD4 cells after COVID-19. Pools of viral peptides were used by the ViraFEST assay to expand antigen-specific CD4+ T cells ahead of sequencing. Subsequent to a culture period of nine to ten days, CD4+ T cells were isolated. Two doses of either BNT162b2 or mRNA-1273 were given to each participant. The assay was immunoSEQ multiplex PCR, and TCRdb's table has in-frame clones only and misses some. The table shows fewer than 30,000 clones, with 70% to 75% occurring only once. These receptors lack a known antigen. This specimen was CD4+ T cells from PBMCs cultured with SARS-CoV-2 spike peptides, taken after COVID-19 vaccination. These receptors were taken from a human donor who received a COVID-19 vaccine.

This chain uses TRBV7-2 with TRBJ2-7; TRBD2 agrees at 8 bases. The CDR3 totals 14 residues. The ends lost 0 bases at V and 4 bases at J; junction bases unmatched: 2. Germline V gives CDR1 SGHTA, CDR2 FQGNSA. CDR3 protein: CASSLAREAYEQYF. As DNA, the CDR3 is TGTGCCAGCAGCTTAGCGCGGGAGGCTTACGAGCAGTACTTC.

The chain carries TRBV6-5 and TRBJ2-1; 8 bases agree with TRBD2. Germline V lookup: CDR1 MNHEY, CDR2 SVGAGI. The V segment lost 7 bases and the J segment 5 bases; nucleotides outside the gene matches: 10. The CDR3 extends over 15 amino acids. The CDR3 DNA reads TGTGCCAGCATCTCCGGGACTAGTGGAGACAATGAGCAGTTCTTC. Its protein product is CASISGTSGDNEQFF.

The rearrangement joins TRBV11-1 to TRBJ1-1; a possible D gene is TRBD1 (5 bases). The germline V gene encodes CDR1 SGHAT and CDR2 FQDESV (reference sequence). The CDR3 spans 14 residues. V lost 5 bases and J lost 1, with 11 bases in between. The CDR3 loop reads CASSPLQENTEAFF. The CDR3 nucleotides read TGTGCCAGCAGCCCCCTACAGGAGAACACTGAAGCTTTCTTT.

The chain employs TRBV27 and TRBJ2-7; D perhaps matches TRBD1 (5 bases). V shed 6 bases and J shed 3 bases, with 24 bases lying between them. This CDR3 is built from 17 residues. Germline V lookup: CDR1 MNHEY, CDR2 SMNVEV (reference sequence). The CDR3: CASSLQTRQPLHYEQYF. The CDR3 region has the DNA TGTGCCAGCAGCCTCCAAACCCGACAGCCACTCCACTACGAGCAGTACTTC.

This clone appeared once. The V and J genes are TRBV18 and TRBJ2-7; D remains ambiguous. This CDR3 has 14 residues. In germline, CDR1 is KGHSH, CDR2 LQKENI. V lost 1 base and J lost 4, with 11 bases in between. The CDR3 loop is CASSPQGRSYEQYF. In DNA, the CDR3 is TGTGCCAGCTCACCACAGGGTAGGTCTTACGAGCAGTACTTC.

This chain connects TRBV15 to TRBJ2-1, with D maybe TRBD2 (5 bases). Germline V gene lookup returns CDR1 LNHNV and CDR2 YYDKDF (reference sequence). Trimming took 3 bases from V and 5 from J, leaving 11 bases between them. The CDR3 runs to 14 residues. The CDR3 reads CATSREVGDNEQFF. The CDR3 DNA sequence: TGTGCCACCAGCAGGGAGGTCGGGGACAATGAGCAGTTCTTC.

This chain connects TRBV11-2 to TRBJ2-3, with unresolved D. Per the germline V gene, CDR1 is SGHAT and CDR2 is FQNNGV. The CDR3 totals 11 residues. The ends were cut back, 8 bases at V and 4 bases at J, with 7 bases in the middle. CDR3 sequence reads: CASLAADTQYF. The CDR3 DNA reads TGTGCCAGCCTGGCGGCAGATACGCAGTATTTT. Filled out from reference TRBV11-2 and TRBJ2-3, the complete variable domain reads EAGVAQSPRYKIIEKRQSVAFWCNPISGHATLYWYQQILGQGPKLLIQFQNNGVVDDSQLPKDRFSAERLKGVDSTLKIQPAKLEDSAVYLCASLAADTQYFGPGTRLTVL.

The chain carries TRBV19 and TRBJ2-5, with TRBD2 matching over 14 bases. This CDR3 spans 18 amino acids. Germline assignment: CDR1 LNHDA and CDR2 SQIVND (reference sequence). With 4 bases clipped from V and 5 bases from J, the junction kept 12 bases outside the gene matches. For the CDR3, the DNA is TGTGCCAGTAGTAACCGGGACAGGGGACTAGCGGGAGCTGAGACCCAGTACTTC. Residues: CASSNRDRGLAGAETQYF.

CDR3 in DNA: TGTGCCAGCAGAAACCAAGAGACCCAGTACTTC. This translates into CASRNQETQYF. V gene TRBV6-5 combines with J gene TRBJ2-5; unclear D gene. V shed 6 bases and J shed 0 bases, with 2 bases lying between them. This CDR3 is 11 amino acids long. CDR1 is MNHEY, CDR2 SVGAGI, per germline.

V and J are TRBV27 and TRBJ2-2, with D tentatively TRBD2 (7 bases). This CDR3 is 18 amino acids long. V lost 0 bases and J lost 7, with 21 bases in between. Germline V gives CDR1 MNHEY, CDR2 SMNVEV (reference sequence). The CDR3 DNA reads as TGTGCCAGCAGTTTATCTTTTGGGGGCGGGAGATTGGTCGGGGAGCTGTTTTTT. The encoded protein is CASSLSFGGGRLVGELFF.

The DNA of the CDR3 is TGTGCCAGCAGCGTAGAGGGACAGGCGCAGATTCAGTACTTC. This codes for CASSVEGQAQIQYF. The rearrangement links TRBV9 to TRBJ2-4; 8 bases agree with TRBD1. Trimming at V came to 0 bases and at J to 10 bases, leaving 6 bases not matched to a gene. There are 14 residues in the CDR3. Germline values: CDR1 SGDLS, CDR2 YYNGEE.

The CDR3: CTSSQDWVTGIHQPQHF. Here the CDR3 DNA reads TGCACCAGCAGCCAAGACTGGGTGACGGGAATCCATCAGCCCCAGCATTTT. The chain uses TRBV1 and TRBJ1-5. TRBV1 is an annotated pseudogene. This CDR3 is 17 amino acids long.

The V call is TRBV11-2, the J call TRBJ1-4; 7 bases map to TRBD1. The CDR3 totals 15 residues. CDR1 and CDR2 (germline): SGHAT, FQNNGV. The V gene end was trimmed by 6 bases and the J gene end by 7 bases; junction bases not matched to a gene: 11. The CDR3 sequence is CASSTRQGLSEKLFF. CDR3 bases: TGTGCCAGCAGTACCAGACAGGGCTTGTCTGAAAAACTGTTTTTT.

The count of this clone is one. CDR3 protein: CASSPTPSDTQYF. The CDR3 DNA sequence: TGTGCCAGCAGCCCCACTCCCTCAGATACGCAGTATTTT. The chain has TRBV7-6 and TRBJ2-3, with D unresolved. Germline lookup yields CDR1 SGHVS and CDR2 FNYEAQ. The V end was cut by 5 bases, the J end by 4 bases, with 10 bases between. This CDR3 region has 13 residues. Complete variable domain (other parts from reference TRBV7-6 and TRBJ2-3): GAGVSQSPRYKVTKRGQDVALRCDPISGHVSLYWYRQALGQGPEFLTYFNYEAQQDKSGLPNDRFSAERPEGSISTLTIQRTEQRDSAMYRCASSPTPSDTQYFGPGTRLTVL.

This clone was seen more than once but under ten times. The chain uses TRBV3-1 (or the pseudogene TRBV3-2) and TRBJ2-7, with D perhaps TRBD2 (5 bases). Germline-derived CDR1 and CDR2 are LGHDT and YNNKEL (reference sequence). This CDR3 has 15 residues. V was clipped by 0 bases and J by 2 bases, with 11 bases between them. CDR3 nucleotides: TGTGCCAGCAGCCAAGACAATACTAGAACCTACGAGCAGTACTTC. Protein: CASSQDNTRTYEQYF.

This clone was seen once. V and J are TRBV5-5 and TRBJ2-4; TRBD1 or TRBD2 may be the D gene (5 bases each). Between the trimmed V and J ends, which lost 5 bases and 0 bases, there was a span of 15 bases. CDR3 length: 16 residues. CDR1 and CDR2 (germline): SGHKS, YYEKEE (reference sequence). CDR3 coding DNA: TGTGCCAGCAGGACCCAGGGAGCCCTAGCCAAAAACATTCAGTACTTC. Translated, it gives CASRTQGALAKNIQYF.